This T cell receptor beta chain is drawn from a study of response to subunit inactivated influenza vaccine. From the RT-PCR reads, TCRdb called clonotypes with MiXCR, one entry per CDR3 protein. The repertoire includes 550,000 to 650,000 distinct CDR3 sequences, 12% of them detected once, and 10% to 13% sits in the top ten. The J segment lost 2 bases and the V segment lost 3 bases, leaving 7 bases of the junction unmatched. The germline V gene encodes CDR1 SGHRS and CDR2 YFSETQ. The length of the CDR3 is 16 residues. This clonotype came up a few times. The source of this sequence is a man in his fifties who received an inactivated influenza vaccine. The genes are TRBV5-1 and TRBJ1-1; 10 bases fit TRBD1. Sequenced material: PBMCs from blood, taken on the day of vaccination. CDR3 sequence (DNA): TGCGCCAGCAGCTCAACTGGACAGGGGGTAAACACTGAAGCTTTCTTT. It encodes CASSSTGQGVNTEAFF.